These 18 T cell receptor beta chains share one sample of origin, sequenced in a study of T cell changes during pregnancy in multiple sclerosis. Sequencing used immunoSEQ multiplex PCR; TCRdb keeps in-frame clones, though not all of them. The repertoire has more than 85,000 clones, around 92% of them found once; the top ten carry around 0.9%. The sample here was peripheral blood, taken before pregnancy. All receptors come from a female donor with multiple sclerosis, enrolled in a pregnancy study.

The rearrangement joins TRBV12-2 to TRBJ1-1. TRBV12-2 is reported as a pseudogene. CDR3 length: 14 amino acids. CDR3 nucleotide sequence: TGTGCAAGTCGCTTTGGGGGGGGTGGCACTGAAGCTTTCTTT. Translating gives CASRFGGGGTEAFF.

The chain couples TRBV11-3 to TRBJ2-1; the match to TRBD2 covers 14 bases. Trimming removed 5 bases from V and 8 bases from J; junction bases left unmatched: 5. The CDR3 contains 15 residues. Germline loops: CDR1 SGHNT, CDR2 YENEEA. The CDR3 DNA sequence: TGTGCCAGCAGCACCGGGACTAGCGGGAGAGATGAGCAGTTCTTC. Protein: CASSTGTSGRDEQFF.

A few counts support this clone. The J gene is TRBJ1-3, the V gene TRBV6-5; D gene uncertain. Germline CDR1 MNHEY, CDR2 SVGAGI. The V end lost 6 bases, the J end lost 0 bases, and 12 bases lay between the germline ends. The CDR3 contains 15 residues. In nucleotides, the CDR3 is TGTGCCAGCAGGCGGTCTACGCCCTCTGGAAACACCATATATTTT. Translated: CASRRSTPSGNTIYF.

CDR3 region: CATSRAGQGYTF. CDR3 nucleotides: TGTGCCACCAGCAGAGCAGGGCAGGGCTACACCTTC. V and J are TRBV15 and TRBJ1-2, with D possibly matching TRBD1 (5 bases). Trimming left V 1 base short and J 8 bases short, with 8 bases between. Looked up from germline, CDR1 is LNHNV and CDR2 is YYDKDF (reference sequence). CDR3 length: 12 amino acids.

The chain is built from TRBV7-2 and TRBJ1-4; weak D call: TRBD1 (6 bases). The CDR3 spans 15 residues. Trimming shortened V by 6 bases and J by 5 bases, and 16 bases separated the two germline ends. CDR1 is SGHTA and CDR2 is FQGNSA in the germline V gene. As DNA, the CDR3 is TGTGCCAGCAGTCATACAGGGACGAGAAATGAAAAACTGTTTTTT. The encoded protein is CASSHTGTRNEKLFF.

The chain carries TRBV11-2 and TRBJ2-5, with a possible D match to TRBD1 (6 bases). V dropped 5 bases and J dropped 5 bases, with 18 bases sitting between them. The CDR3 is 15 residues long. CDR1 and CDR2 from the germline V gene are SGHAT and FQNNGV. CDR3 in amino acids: CASSVNIQGSETQYF. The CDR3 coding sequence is TGTGCCAGCAGCGTAAATATACAGGGTTCGGAGACCCAGTACTTC.

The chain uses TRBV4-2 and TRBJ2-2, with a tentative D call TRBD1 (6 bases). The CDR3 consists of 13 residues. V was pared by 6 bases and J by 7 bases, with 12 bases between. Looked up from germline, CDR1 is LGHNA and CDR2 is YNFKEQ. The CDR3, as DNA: TGTGCCAGCAGATACACAGGGATCGGGGAGCTGTTTTTT. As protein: CASRYTGIGELFF.

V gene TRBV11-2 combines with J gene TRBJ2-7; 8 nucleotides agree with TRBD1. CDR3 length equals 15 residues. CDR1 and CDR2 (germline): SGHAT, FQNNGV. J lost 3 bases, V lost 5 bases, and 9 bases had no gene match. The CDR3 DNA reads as TGTGCCAGCAGCCGAATGGGACAGGTATTCTACGAGCAGTACTTC. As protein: CASSRMGQVFYEQYF.

CDR3 DNA sequence: TGTGCCAGCAGCCTCGGAGGGCCGGGCTACGAGCAGTACTTC. Translated: CASSLGGPGYEQYF. V usage is TRBV11-1 and J usage is TRBJ2-7; TRBD2 might be the D (6 bases). This CDR3 is 14 amino acids long. Trimming removed 5 bases from V and 3 bases from J, with 14 bases in between. CDR1 is SGHAT, CDR2 FQDESV, per germline (reference sequence).

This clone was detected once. The CDR3 sequence is CASSFKSLAPYNEQFF. The CDR3 coding sequence is TGCGCCAGCAGCTTCAAGTCGCTAGCGCCCTACAATGAGCAGTTCTTC. The chain links TRBV5-1 to TRBJ2-1; maybe TRBD2 (6 bases). CDR1 is SGHRS and CDR2 is YFSETQ in the germline V gene. The V gene lost 2 bases and the J gene lost 2 bases, with 14 bases spanning the gap. There are 16 residues in the CDR3.

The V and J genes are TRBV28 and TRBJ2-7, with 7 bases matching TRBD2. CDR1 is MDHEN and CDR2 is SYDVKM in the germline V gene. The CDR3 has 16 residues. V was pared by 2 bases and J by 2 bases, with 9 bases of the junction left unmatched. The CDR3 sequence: CASSLGGSGDPYEQYF. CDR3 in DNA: TGTGCCAGCAGTTTAGGTGGGAGCGGGGACCCCTACGAGCAGTACTTC.

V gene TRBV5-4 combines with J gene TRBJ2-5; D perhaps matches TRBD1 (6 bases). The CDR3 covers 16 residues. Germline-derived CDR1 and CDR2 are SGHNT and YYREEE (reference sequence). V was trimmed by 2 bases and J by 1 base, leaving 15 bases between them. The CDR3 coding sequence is TGTGCCAGCAGCTTCGGGACACCAAAAATCCAAGAGACCCAGTACTTC. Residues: CASSFGTPKIQETQYF.

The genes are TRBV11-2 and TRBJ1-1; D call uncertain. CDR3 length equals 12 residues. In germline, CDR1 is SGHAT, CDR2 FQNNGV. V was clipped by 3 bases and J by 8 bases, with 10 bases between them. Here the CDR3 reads CASSFPGDEAFF. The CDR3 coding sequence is TGTGCCAGCAGCTTCCCCGGAGACGAAGCTTTCTTT.

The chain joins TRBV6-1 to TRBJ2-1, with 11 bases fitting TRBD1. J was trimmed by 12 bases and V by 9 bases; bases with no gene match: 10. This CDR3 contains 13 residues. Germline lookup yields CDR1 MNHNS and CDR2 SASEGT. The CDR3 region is CASRRDRGVGQFF. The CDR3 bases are TGTGCCAGTCGGCGGGACAGGGGGGTAGGGCAGTTCTTC.

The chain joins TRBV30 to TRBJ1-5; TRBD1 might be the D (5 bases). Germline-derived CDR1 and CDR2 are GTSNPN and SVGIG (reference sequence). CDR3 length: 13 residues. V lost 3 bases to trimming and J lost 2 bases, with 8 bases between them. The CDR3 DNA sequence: TGTGCCTGGAGCCAGGGTCGCAATCAGCCCCAGCATTTT. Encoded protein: CAWSQGRNQPQHF.

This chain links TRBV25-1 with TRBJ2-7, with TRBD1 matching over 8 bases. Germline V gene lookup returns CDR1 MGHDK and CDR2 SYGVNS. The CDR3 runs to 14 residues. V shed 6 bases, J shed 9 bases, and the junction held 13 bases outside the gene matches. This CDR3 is CASRGTGLAGGQYF. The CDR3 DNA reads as TGTGCCAGCAGGGGGACAGGATTGGCCGGGGGGCAGTACTTC.

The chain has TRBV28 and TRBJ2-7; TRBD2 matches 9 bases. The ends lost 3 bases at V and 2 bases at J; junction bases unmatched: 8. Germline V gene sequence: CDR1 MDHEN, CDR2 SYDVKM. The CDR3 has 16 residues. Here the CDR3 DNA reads TGTGCCAGCAGTTTCCCTTTTAGCGGGAGCCCCTACGAGCAGTACTTC. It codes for CASSFPFSGSPYEQYF.

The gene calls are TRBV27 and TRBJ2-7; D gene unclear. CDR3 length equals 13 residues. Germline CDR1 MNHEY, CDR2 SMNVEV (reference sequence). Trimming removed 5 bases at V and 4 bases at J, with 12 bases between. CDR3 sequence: CASSPHNDYEQYF. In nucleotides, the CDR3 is TGTGCCAGCAGTCCGCACAATGATTACGAGCAGTACTTC.